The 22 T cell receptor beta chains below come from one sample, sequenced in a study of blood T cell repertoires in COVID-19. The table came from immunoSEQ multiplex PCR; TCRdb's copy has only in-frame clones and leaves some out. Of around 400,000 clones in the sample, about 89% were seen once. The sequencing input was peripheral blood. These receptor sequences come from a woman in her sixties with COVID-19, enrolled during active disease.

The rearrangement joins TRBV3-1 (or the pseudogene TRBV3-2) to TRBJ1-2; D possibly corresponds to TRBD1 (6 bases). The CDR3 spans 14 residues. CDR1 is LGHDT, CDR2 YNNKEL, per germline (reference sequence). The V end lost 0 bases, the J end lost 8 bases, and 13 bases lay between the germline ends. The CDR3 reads CASSQEGQGLGYTF. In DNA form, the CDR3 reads TGTGCCAGCAGCCAAGAAGGGCAGGGGCTCGGCTACACCTTC.

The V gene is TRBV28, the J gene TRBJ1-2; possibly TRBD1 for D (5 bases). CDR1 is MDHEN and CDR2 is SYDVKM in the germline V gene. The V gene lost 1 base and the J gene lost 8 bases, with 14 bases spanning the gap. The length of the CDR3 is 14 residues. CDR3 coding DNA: TGTGCCAGCAGTTTATTGGGCGGGGCCAGGGGCTACACCTTC. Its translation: CASSLLGGARGYTF.

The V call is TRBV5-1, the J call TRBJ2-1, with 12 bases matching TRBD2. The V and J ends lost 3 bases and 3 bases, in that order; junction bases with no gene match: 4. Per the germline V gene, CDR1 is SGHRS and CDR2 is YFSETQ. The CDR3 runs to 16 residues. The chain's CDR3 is CASSSGLAGNYNEQFF. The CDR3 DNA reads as TGCGCCAGCAGCTCCGGACTAGCGGGGAACTACAATGAGCAGTTCTTC.

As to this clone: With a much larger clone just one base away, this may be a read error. CDR3 sequence: CASSKDRGYGYTF. The DNA for the CDR3 is TGTGCCAGCAGCAAGGACAGGGGGTATGGCTACACCTTC. The rearrangement joins TRBV7-9 to TRBJ1-2; 10 nucleotides line up with TRBD1. J gave up 5 bases and V 5 bases, and 2 bases lay outside the gene matches. The CDR3 contains 13 residues. The germline V gene encodes CDR1 SEHNR and CDR2 FQNEAQ (reference sequence). Looking up the rest from reference TRBV7-9 and TRBJ1-2 gives the full variable domain: DTGVSQNPRHKITKRGQNVTFRCDPISEHNRLYWYRQTLGQGPEFLTYFQNEAQLEKSRLLSDRFSAERPKGSFSTLEIQRTEQGDSAMYLCASSKDRGYGYTFGSGTRLTVV.

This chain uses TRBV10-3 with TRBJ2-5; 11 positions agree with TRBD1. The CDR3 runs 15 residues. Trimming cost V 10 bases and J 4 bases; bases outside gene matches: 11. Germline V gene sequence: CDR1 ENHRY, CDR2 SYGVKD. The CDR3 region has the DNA TGTGCCAGCGCCCCCGGGACAGGGGGTTCAGAGACCCAGTACTTC. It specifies CASAPGTGGSETQYF.

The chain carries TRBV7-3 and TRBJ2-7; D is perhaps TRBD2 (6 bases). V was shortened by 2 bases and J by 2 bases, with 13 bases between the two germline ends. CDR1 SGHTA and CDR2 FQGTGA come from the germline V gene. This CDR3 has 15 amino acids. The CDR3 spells CASSLGHPGAYEQYF. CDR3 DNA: TGTGCCAGCAGCTTAGGACACCCGGGGGCCTACGAGCAGTACTTC. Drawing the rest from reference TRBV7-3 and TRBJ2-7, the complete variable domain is GAGVSQTPSNKVTEKGKYVELRCDPISGHTALYWYRQSLGQGPEFLIYFQGTGAADDSGLPNDRFFAVRPEGSVSTLKIQRTERGDSAVYLCASSLGHPGAYEQYFGPGTRLTVT.

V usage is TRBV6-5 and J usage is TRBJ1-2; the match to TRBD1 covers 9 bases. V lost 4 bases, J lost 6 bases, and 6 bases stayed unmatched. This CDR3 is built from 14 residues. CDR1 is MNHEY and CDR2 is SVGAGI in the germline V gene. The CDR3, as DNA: TGTGCCAGCAGTTCCACAACAGGGGGCAATGGCTACACCTTC. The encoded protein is CASSSTTGGNGYTF.

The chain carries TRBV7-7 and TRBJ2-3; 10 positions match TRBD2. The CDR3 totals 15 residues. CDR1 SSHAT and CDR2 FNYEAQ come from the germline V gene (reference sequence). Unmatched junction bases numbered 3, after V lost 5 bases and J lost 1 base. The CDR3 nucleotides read TGTGCCAGCAGCGCAGCGGGGGGGCGCACAGATACGCAGTATTTT. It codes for CASSAAGGRTDTQYF. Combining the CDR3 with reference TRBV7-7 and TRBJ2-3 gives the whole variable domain GAGVSQSPRYKVTKRGQDVTLRCDPISSHATLYWYQQALGQGPEFLTYFNYEAQPDKSGLPSDRFSAERPEGSISTLTIQRTEQRDSAMYRCASSAAGGRTDTQYFGPGTRLTVL.

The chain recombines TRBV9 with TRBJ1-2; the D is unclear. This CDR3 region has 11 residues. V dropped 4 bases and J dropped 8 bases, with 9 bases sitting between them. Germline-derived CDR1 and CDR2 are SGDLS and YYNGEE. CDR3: CASSLGSGYTF. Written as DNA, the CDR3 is TGTGCCAGCAGCCTCGGGTCGGGCTACACCTTC. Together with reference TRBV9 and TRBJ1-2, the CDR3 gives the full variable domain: DSGVTQTPKHLITATGQRVTLRCSPRSGDLSVYWYQQSLDQGLQFLIQYYNGEERAKGNILERFSAQQFPDLHSELNLSSLELGDSALYFCASSLGSGYTFGSGTRLTVV.

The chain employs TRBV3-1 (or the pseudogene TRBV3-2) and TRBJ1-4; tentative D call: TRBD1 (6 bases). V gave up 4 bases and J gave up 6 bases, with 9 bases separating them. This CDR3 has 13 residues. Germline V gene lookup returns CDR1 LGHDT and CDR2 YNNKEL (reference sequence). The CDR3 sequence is CASSRGGDEKLFF. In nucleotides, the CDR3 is TGTGCCAGCAGCCGGGGGGGCGATGAAAAACTGTTTTTT.

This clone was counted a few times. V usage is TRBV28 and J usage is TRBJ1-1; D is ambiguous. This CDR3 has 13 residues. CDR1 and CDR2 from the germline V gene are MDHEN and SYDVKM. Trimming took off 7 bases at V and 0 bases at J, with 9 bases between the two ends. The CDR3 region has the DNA TGTGCCAGCACTTGGTCAGTGAACACTGAAGCTTTCTTT. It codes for CASTWSVNTEAFF.

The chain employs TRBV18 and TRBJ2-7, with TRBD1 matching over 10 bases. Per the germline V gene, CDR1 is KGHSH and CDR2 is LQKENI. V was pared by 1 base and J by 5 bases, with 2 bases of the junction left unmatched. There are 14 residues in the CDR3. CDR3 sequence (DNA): TGTGCCAGCTCACCACTGGACAGGGGGAACGAGCAGTACTTC. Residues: CASSPLDRGNEQYF.

The DNA for the CDR3 is TGTGCCACCAGCAAAGGGGATGGCTACACCTTC. Amino acids: CATSKGDGYTF. V gene TRBV15 combines with J gene TRBJ1-2, with a weak D call TRBD1 (5 bases). Trimming left V 4 bases short and J 6 bases short, with 6 bases between. The V gene's germline CDR1 is LNHNV and CDR2 YYDKDF (reference sequence). The CDR3 is 11 residues long.

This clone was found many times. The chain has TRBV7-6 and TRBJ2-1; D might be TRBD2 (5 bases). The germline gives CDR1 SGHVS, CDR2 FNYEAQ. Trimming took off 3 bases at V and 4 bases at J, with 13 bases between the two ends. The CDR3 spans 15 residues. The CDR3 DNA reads TGTGCCAGCAGCTTCAGTCGAGGGTCGTACAATGAGCAGTTCTTC. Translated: CASSFSRGSYNEQFF.

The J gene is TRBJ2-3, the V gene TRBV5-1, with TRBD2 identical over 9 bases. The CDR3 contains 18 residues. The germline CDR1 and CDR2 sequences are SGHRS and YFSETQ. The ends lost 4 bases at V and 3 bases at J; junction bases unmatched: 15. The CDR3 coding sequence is TGCGCCAGCAGCCCCCTGGCGGGGGGGGCCTTGAGAACAGATACGCAGTATTTT. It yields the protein CASSPLAGGALRTDTQYF.

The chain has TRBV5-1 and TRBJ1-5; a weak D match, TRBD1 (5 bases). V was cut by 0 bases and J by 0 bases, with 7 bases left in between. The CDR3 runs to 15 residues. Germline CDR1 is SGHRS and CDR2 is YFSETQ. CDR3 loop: CASSLGTNSNQPQHF. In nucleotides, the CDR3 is TGCGCCAGCAGCTTGGGGACAAATAGCAATCAGCCCCAGCATTTT.

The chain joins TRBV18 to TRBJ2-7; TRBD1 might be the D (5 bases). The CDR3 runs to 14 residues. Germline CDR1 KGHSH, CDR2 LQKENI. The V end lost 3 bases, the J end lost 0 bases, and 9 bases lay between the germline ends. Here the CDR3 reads CASSPYDSSYEQYF. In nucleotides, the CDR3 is TGTGCCAGCTCACCTTACGACAGCTCCTACGAGCAGTACTTC.

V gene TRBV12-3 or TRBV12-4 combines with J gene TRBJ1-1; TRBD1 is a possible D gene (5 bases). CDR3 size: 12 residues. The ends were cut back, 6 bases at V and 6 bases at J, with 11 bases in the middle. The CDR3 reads CASRTDSAEAFF. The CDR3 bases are TGTGCCAGCAGGACCGACAGCGCTGAAGCTTTCTTT.

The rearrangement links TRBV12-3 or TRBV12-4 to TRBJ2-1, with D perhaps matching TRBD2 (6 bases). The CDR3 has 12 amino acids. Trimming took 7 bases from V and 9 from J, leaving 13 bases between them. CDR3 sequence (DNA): TGTGCCAGCACCAGAAGGGGAGGTGAGCAGTTCTTC. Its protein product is CASTRRGGEQFF.

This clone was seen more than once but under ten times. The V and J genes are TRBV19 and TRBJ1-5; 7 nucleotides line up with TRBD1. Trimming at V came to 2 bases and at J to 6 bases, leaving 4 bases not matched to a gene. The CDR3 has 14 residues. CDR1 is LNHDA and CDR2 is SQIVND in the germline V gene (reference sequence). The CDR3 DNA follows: TGTGCCAGTAGTATAACTCAGGGGGGTCAGCCCCAGCATTTT. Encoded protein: CASSITQGGQPQHF. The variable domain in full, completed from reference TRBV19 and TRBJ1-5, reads DGGITQSPKYLFRKEGQNVTLSCEQNLNHDAMYWYRQDPGQGLRLIYYSQIVNDFQKGDIAEGYSVSREKKESFPLTVTSAQKNPTAFYLCASSITQGGQPQHFGDGTRLSIL.

The CDR3 nucleotides are TGTGCCAGCAGTCCAACAGGGCAAACTGGAAACACCATATATTTT. Translating it yields CASSPTGQTGNTIYF. The V call is TRBV6-2 or TRBV6-3, the J call TRBJ1-3, with D maybe TRBD1 (6 bases). Germline values: CDR1 MNHEY, CDR2 SVGEGT. The CDR3 length is 15 residues. The germline V and J ends were trimmed by 5 bases and 2 bases, with 13 bases remaining between them.

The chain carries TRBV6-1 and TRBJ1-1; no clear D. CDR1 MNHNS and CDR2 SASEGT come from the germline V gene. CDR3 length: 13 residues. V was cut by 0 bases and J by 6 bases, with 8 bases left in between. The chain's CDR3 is CASSEAGRAEAFF. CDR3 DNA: TGTGCCAGCAGTGAAGCAGGGAGGGCTGAAGCTTTCTTT.